Each of the 11 T cell receptor beta chains below was sequenced from the same sample in a study of beta chain features in type 1 diabetes. Findings and limits, study-wide: TCRB CDR3s were moderately but significantly shorter in Type 1 diabetes patients in all four CD4+ subsets.

Expressed TCRB transcripts were sequenced after all isolated RNA was converted to cDNA. This table comes from immunoSEQ multiplex PCR, and its TCRdb copy is limited to in-frame clones, with some not included. The sample has 200,000 to 300,000 clones; approximately 11% are singletons. Their antigen targets remain unknown. Sequenced: naive CD4+ T cells from blood. These receptor sequences come from a man under 40 with type 1 diabetes.

This chain uses TRBV9 with TRBJ2-1; D perhaps matches TRBD2 (5 bases). The CDR3 extends over 15 amino acids. V lost 3 bases and J 5 bases, leaving 15 bases between the germline ends. Germline loops: CDR1 SGDLS, CDR2 YYNGEE. This chain's CDR3 is CASSATTSLHNEQFF. The CDR3 nucleotides read TGTGCCAGCAGCGCAACCACTAGTCTCCACAATGAGCAGTTCTTC. Combining the CDR3 with reference TRBV9 and TRBJ2-1 gives the whole variable domain DSGVTQTPKHLITATGQRVTLRCSPRSGDLSVYWYQQSLDQGLQFLIQYYNGEERAKGNILERFSAQQFPDLHSELNLSSLELGDSALYFCASSATTSLHNEQFFGPGTRLTVL.

V is TRBV18 and J is TRBJ1-4; weak D call: TRBD1 (6 bases). Trimming stripped 3 bases from V and 8 bases from J, with 13 bases between. In germline, CDR1 is KGHSH, CDR2 LQKENI. The CDR3 loop spans 14 amino acids. The CDR3 protein is CASSPTRGQEKLFF. As DNA, the CDR3 is TGTGCCAGCTCACCCACGCGGGGGCAAGAAAAACTGTTTTTT.

The chain uses TRBV2 and TRBJ1-1; D remains ambiguous. The CDR3 consists of 13 residues. CDR1 and CDR2 from the germline V gene are SNHLY and FYNNEI. V was trimmed by 5 bases and J by 4 bases, leaving 11 bases between them. CDR3: CASSLQAPTEAFF. In DNA form, the CDR3 reads TGTGCCAGCAGTTTGCAGGCCCCCACTGAAGCTTTCTTT.

This clone was seen a handful of times. This rearrangement joins TRBV15 to TRBJ1-2; D is undetermined. Trimming pared 0 bases from V and 4 bases from J, leaving 3 bases between. CDR3 length: 12 residues. Germline CDR1 is LNHNV and CDR2 is YYDKDF (reference sequence). The CDR3 nucleotides are TGTGCCACCAGCAGAGAGGCCTATGGCTACACCTTC. It translates to CATSREAYGYTF.

This clone was found a few times. This chain joins TRBV4-1 and TRBJ1-2, with a weak D call TRBD1 (6 bases). Germline CDR1 is MGHRA and CDR2 is YSYEKL. The CDR3 has 15 residues. Trimming left V 1 base short and J 2 bases short, with 11 bases between. CDR3 in amino acids: CASSQAGQVNYGYTF. Here the CDR3 DNA reads TGCGCCAGCAGCCAAGCGGGACAAGTAAACTATGGCTACACCTTC.

This clone was observed a few times. This chain links TRBV9 with TRBJ2-7; D is unclear. The germline V gene has CDR1 SGDLS and CDR2 YYNGEE. V was cut by 0 bases and J by 1 base, with 11 bases left in between. The CDR3 consists of 15 residues. Here the CDR3 DNA reads TGTGCCAGCAGCGTAGGAGGCGCGGCATCCTACGAGCAGTACTTC. Amino acid sequence: CASSVGGAASYEQYF.

A note on this clone: At one boundary the junction diverges from the germline segment, which might be a read error. The rearrangement joins TRBV5-4 to TRBJ2-5; 7 nucleotides line up with TRBD1. Germline lookup yields CDR1 SGHNT and CDR2 YYREEE (reference sequence). This CDR3 region has 14 residues. CDR3 region: CASSQGTVQETQYF. As DNA, the CDR3 is TGCGCCAGCAGCCAAGGGACAGTTCAAGAGACCCAGTACTTC.

A few counts support this clone. The J gene is TRBJ2-5, the V gene TRBV2; TRBD2 matches 8 bases. With 7 bases clipped from V and 7 bases from J, the junction kept 14 bases outside the gene matches. CDR3 length: 15 residues. From germline, CDR1 is SNHLY and CDR2 FYNNEI. The CDR3 region has the DNA TGTGCCAGCATCCCTCTAGCGGGCCACCGGGGGACCCAGTACTTC. It encodes CASIPLAGHRGTQYF.

This chain links TRBV7-2 with TRBJ2-5; 10 positions match TRBD1. CDR3 length equals 15 residues. The V segment lost 4 bases and the J segment 5 bases; nucleotides outside the gene matches: 7. Germline assignment: CDR1 SGHTA and CDR2 FQGNSA. The CDR3 sequence is CASSSYPGQGETQYF. CDR3 nucleotides: TGTGCCAGCAGCTCTTACCCGGGACAGGGGGAGACCCAGTACTTC.

This clone showed up just a few times. This chain connects TRBV7-9 to TRBJ2-7, with TRBD1 matching 10 bases. Germline V gene sequence: CDR1 SEHNR, CDR2 FQNEAQ (reference sequence). CDR3 length: 13 amino acids. After removal of 3 bases from V and 5 bases from J, the junction contained 1 base not matched to a gene. The CDR3 sequence is CASSFGTGDEQYF. The CDR3 nucleotides are TGTGCCAGCAGCTTTGGGACAGGGGACGAGCAGTACTTC. Filled out from reference TRBV7-9 and TRBJ2-7, the complete variable domain reads DTGVSQNPRHKITKRGQNVTFRCDPISEHNRLYWYRQTLGQGPEFLTYFQNEAQLEKSRLLSDRFSAERPKGSFSTLEIQRTEQGDSAMYLCASSFGTGDEQYFGPGTRLTVT.

The CDR3 nucleotides read TGCGCCAGCAGCCCTAGCGGGGGCCGCTACAATGAGCAGTTCTTC. Its protein product is CASSPSGGRYNEQFF. The V gene is TRBV4-3, the J gene TRBJ2-1, with TRBD2 matching over 10 bases. This CDR3 contains 15 residues. Losses at the gene ends were 4 bases for V and 3 bases for J; bases not matched to a gene: 3. Germline CDR1 and CDR2: LGHNA and YSLEER.